The present T cell receptor (beta chain) was sequenced within a study of neoadjuvant nivolumab and ipilimumab in lung cancer. Findings and limits, study-wide: Higher pretherapy blood TCR richness went with higher resected-tumor richness. Resected tumors had greater TCR richness and clonality than uninvolved lung. Only a single major-pathologic-response sample was available for clonality analysis.

Measured with immunoSEQ multiplex PCR; TCRdb has only the in-frame clones, and not every one. This sample carries some 38,000 clones, roughly 87% of them seen once, and the ten largest clones take approximately 3.3%. V shed 8 bases and J 4 bases; nucleotides not matched to a gene: 5. This CDR3 contains 13 residues. Germline loops: CDR1 SEHNR, CDR2 FQNEAQ (reference sequence). Points on this clone: Its antigen is currently unknown.

This specimen was peripheral blood, taken before neoadjuvant nivolumab, alone or with ipilimumab. The clonotype was recovered from an adult with non-small cell lung cancer. The chain carries TRBV7-9 and TRBJ1-1, with 9 positions matching TRBD1. CDR3 in DNA: TGTGCCAGCGGGACAGGGCTGGTCACTGAAGCTTTCTTT. Amino acids: CASGTGLVTEAFF.